The 5 T cell receptor beta chains presented below share a single source sample, sequenced in a study of radiotherapy plus CTLA-4 blockade in lung cancer. Clones were read by immunoSEQ multiplex PCR, and TCRdb kept only the in-frame ones, dropping some. The sample has about 120,000 clones; about 90% are singletons. This specimen was peripheral blood, taken from a patient treated with radiotherapy plus ipilimumab. The origin of the receptors is a human donor with non-small cell lung cancer that progressed on radiotherapy plus ipilimumab.

The chain recombines TRBV28 with TRBJ2-1; TRBD2 might be the D (7 bases). The CDR3 is 15 amino acids. Germline-derived CDR1 and CDR2 are MDHEN and SYDVKM. Trimming took off 6 bases at V and 4 bases at J, with 16 bases between the two ends. CDR3 loop: CASSEGGHTYNEQFF. CDR3 in DNA: TGTGCCAGCAGCGAGGGGGGGCACACTTACAATGAGCAGTTCTTC.

CDR3 bases: TGTGCCACTCAGGGACAGGGAAGGGATCAGCCCCAGCATTTT. Amino acids: CATQGQGRDQPQHF. The chain carries TRBV6-1 and TRBJ1-5, with TRBD1 matching over 9 bases. The CDR3 sequence is 14 residues long. Germline trimming cut 10 bases from V and 5 bases from J; bases unmatched to any gene: 9. Germline loops: CDR1 MNHNS, CDR2 SASEGT.

The V and J genes are TRBV5-1 and TRBJ2-2; 9 nucleotides align to TRBD1. The CDR3 runs 16 residues. J was trimmed by 0 bases and V by 5 bases; bases with no gene match: 5. CDR1 is SGHRS and CDR2 is YFSETQ in the germline V gene. The CDR3 DNA reads as TGCGCCAGCAGAGGGGGGACAGGGACGAACACCGGGGAGCTGTTTTTT. It specifies CASRGGTGTNTGELFF.

The rearrangement joins TRBV5-1 to TRBJ2-7; TRBD2 matches 14 bases. CDR3 length equals 15 residues. Germline CDR1 SGHRS, CDR2 YFSETQ. Trimming cost V 4 bases and J 7 bases; bases outside gene matches: 7. This CDR3 reads CASSPTGLAGVEQYF. The CDR3 nucleotides read TGCGCCAGCAGCCCCACGGGACTAGCGGGAGTAGAGCAGTACTTC.

CDR3 coding DNA: TGTGCCAGCAGCCTGACAGACGAGACCCAGTACTTC. Translating gives CASSLTDETQYF. The chain recombines TRBV7-8 with TRBJ2-5, with D tentatively TRBD1 (5 bases). CDR1 is SGHVS, CDR2 FQNEAQ, per germline. CDR3 length equals 12 residues. Trimming removed 5 bases at V and 5 bases at J, with 9 bases between.